Below, one T cell receptor (beta chain) is given with its context. Its antigen is as yet unknown. The sample belongs to a study of cytomegalovirus exposure and HLA in healthy donors. Study-level findings and limits: According to the study, 160 or so TCR beta chains were cytomegalovirus-associated. It emerged from a later analysis that several of the most significant clusters appeared to be linked to common viral pathogens. Donor immune exposure was known only as CMV serostatus.

The primer mix had 60 Vbeta and 13 Jbeta primers. Only in-frame clones appear in the TCRdb table, and some are missing; sequencing was by immunoSEQ multiplex PCR. The data hold tens of thousands of clones, with roughly 76% observed a single time. The germline CDR1 and CDR2 sequences are SGHTA and FQGNSA. V was clipped by 1 base and J by 8 bases, with 14 bases between them. The CDR3 is 14 amino acids. Sequencing input: PBMCs. This TCR was recovered from a woman in her forties in good health and CMV-seronegative. The genes are TRBV7-2 and TRBJ1-2; D not certain. The CDR3 bases are TGTGCCAGCAGCTTAGAATGGCCCTCGGGAGGCTACACCTTC. Protein: CASSLEWPSGGYTF.